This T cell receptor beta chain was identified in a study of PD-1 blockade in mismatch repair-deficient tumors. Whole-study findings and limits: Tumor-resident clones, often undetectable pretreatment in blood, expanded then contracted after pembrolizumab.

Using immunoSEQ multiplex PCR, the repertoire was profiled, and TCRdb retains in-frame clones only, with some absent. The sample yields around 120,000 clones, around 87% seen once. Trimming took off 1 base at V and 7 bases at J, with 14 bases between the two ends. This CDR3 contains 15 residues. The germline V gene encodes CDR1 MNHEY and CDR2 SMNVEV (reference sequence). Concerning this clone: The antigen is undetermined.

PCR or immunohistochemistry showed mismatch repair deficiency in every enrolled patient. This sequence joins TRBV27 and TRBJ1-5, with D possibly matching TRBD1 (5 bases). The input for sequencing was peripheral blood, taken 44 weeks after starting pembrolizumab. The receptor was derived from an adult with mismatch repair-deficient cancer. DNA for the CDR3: TGTGCCAGCAGTTTATTCTGGGGCAGGGAGCAGCCCCAGCATTTT. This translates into CASSLFWGREQPQHF.